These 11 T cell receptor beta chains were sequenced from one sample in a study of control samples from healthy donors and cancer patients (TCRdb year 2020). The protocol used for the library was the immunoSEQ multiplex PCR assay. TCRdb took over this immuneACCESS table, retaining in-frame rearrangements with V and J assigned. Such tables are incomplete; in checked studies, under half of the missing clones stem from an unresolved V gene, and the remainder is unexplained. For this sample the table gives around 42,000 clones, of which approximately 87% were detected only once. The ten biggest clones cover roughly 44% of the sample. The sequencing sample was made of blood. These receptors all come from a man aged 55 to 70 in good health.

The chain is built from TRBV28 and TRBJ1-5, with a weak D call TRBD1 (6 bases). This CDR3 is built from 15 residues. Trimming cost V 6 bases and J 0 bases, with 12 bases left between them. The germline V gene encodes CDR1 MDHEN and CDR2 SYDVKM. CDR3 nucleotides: TGTGCCAGCAGGTCAGGGGTCTATAGCAATCAGCCCCAGCATTTT. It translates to CASRSGVYSNQPQHF.

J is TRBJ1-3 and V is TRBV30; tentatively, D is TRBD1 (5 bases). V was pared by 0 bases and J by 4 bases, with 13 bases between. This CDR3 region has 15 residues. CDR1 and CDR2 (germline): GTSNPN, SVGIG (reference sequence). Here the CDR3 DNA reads TGTGCCTGGAGTGTACAAGGGACTTTAGGAAACACCATATATTTT. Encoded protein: CAWSVQGTLGNTIYF.

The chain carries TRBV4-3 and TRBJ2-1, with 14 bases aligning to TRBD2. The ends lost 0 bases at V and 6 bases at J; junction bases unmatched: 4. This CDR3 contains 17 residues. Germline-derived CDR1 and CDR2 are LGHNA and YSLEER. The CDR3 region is CASSQDIGTSGGNEQFF. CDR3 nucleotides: TGCGCCAGCAGCCAAGATATAGGGACTAGCGGGGGCAATGAGCAGTTCTTC.

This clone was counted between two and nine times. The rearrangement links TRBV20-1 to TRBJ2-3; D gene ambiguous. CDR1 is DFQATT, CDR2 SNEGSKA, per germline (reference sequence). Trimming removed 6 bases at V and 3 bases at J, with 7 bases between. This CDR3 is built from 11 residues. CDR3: CSAVTTDTQYF. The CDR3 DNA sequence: TGCAGTGCAGTAACGACAGATACGCAGTATTTT.

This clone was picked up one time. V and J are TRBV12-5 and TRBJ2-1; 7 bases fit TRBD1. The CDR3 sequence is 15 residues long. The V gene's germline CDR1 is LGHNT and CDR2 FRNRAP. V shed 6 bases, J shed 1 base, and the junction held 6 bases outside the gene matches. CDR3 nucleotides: TGTGCTAGTGGCCGAGACAGGGTATCCTACAATGAGCAGTTCTTC. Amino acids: CASGRDRVSYNEQFF.

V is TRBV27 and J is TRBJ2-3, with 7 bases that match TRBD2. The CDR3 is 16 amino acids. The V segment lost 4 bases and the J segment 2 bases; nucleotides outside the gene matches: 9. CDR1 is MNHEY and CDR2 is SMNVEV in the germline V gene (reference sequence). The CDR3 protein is CASSSPAGQLTDTQYF. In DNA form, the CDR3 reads TGTGCCAGCAGTTCCCCAGCGGGGCAACTCACAGATACGCAGTATTTT.

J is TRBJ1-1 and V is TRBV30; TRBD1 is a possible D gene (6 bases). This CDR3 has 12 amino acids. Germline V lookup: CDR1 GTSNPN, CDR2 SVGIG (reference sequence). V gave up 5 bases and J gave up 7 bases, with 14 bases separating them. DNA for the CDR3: TGTGCCTGGCGGGAGGACAGAGATGAAGCTTTCTTT. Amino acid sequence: CAWREDRDEAFF.

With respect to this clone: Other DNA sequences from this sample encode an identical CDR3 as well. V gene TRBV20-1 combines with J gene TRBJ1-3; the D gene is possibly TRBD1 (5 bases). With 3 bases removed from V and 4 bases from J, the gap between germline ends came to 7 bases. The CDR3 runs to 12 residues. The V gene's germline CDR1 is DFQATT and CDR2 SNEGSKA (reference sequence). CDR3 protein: CSASSGGNTIYF. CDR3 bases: TGCAGTGCTAGTTCAGGGGGAAACACCATATATTTT.

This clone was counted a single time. CDR3 loop: CASSPGPGDGNTIYF. CDR3 DNA sequence: TGCGCCAGCAGCCCGGGGCCAGGGGACGGAAACACCATATATTTT. This rearrangement joins TRBV5-1 to TRBJ1-3; D possibly corresponds to TRBD1 (6 bases). Germline CDR1 reads SGHRS; CDR2 reads YFSETQ. The CDR3 consists of 15 residues. The V end lost 4 bases, the J end lost 4 bases, and 15 bases lay between the germline ends.

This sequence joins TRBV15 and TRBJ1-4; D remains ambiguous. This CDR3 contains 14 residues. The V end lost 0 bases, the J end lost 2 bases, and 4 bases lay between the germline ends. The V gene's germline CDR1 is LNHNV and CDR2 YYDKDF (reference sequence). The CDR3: CATSRDLTNEKLFF. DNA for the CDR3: TGTGCCACCAGCAGAGATTTGACTAATGAAAAACTGTTTTTT.

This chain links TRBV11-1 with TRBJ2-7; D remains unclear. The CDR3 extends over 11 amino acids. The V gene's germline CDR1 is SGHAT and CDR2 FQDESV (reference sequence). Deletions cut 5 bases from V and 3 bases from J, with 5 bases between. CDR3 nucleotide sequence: TGTGCCAGCAGCCTCGACTACGAGCAGTACTTC. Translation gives CASSLDYEQYF.